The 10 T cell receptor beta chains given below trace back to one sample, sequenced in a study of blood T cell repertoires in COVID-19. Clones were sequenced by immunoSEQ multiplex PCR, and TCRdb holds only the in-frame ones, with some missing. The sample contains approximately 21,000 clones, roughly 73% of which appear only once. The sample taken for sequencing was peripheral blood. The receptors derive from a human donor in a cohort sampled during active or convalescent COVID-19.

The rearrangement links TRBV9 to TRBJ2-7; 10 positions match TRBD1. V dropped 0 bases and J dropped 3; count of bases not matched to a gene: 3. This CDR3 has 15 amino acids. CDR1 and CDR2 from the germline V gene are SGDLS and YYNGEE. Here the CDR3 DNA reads TGTGCCAGCAGCGTAGGGACAGGGGGAAACTACGAGCAGTACTTC. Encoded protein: CASSVGTGGNYEQYF.

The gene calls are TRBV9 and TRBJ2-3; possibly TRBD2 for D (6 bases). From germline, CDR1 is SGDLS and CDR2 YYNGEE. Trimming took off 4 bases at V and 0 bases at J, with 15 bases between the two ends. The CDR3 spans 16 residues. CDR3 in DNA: TGTGCCAGCAGCCCAATCTGGGGGGAAAGCACAGATACGCAGTATTTT. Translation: CASSPIWGESTDTQYF.

CDR3 sequence reads: CAWRGGGGYTF. CDR3 sequence (DNA): TGTGCCTGGAGAGGGGGGGGTGGCTACACCTTC. The genes are TRBV30 and TRBJ1-2; a weak D match, TRBD1 (6 bases). This CDR3 region has 11 residues. With 3 bases removed from V and 7 bases from J, the gap between germline ends came to 9 bases. Looked up from germline, CDR1 is GTSNPN and CDR2 is SVGIG (reference sequence).

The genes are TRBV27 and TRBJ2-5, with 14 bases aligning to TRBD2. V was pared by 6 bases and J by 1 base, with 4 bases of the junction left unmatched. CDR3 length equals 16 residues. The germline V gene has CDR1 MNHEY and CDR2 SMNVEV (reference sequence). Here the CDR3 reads CASRQTSGRAQETQYF. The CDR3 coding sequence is TGTGCCAGCAGACAGACTAGCGGGAGGGCCCAAGAGACCCAGTACTTC.

DNA for the CDR3: TGTGCCAGCAGCTTAGTCGGACAGTCCGTCTATGGCTACACCTTC. As protein: CASSLVGQSVYGYTF. The gene calls are TRBV7-2 and TRBJ1-2; tentative D call: TRBD1 (6 bases). This CDR3 contains 15 residues. V dropped 1 base and J dropped 4 bases, with 13 bases sitting between them. From germline, CDR1 is SGHTA and CDR2 FQGNSA.

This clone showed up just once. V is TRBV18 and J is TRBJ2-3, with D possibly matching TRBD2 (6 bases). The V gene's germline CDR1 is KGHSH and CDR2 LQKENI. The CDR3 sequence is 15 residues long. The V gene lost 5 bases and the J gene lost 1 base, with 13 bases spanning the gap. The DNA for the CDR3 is TGTGCCAGCTCAAGCCGGGACTCCCGCACAGATACGCAGTATTTT. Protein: CASSSRDSRTDTQYF.

CDR3 region: CASSLLGRQSTDTQYF. In nucleotides, the CDR3 is TGTGCCAGCAGCTTGCTGGGCAGACAGAGCACAGATACGCAGTATTTT. V and J are TRBV5-4 and TRBJ2-3, with D perhaps TRBD1 (5 bases). Trimming removed 1 base from V and 0 bases from J, with 12 bases in between. Per germline, CDR1 SGHNT and CDR2 YYREEE (reference sequence). This CDR3 contains 16 residues.

The CDR3 DNA reads TGTGCCAGCAGTTACTCGACTAGCACCCGCCAAGAGACCCAGTACTTC. This gives the protein CASSYSTSTRQETQYF. This rearrangement joins TRBV6-5 to TRBJ2-5; 7 nucleotides line up with TRBD2. After removal of 0 bases from V and 1 base from J, the junction contained 5 bases not matched to a gene. The germline V gene has CDR1 MNHEY and CDR2 SVGAGI. The CDR3 loop spans 16 amino acids.

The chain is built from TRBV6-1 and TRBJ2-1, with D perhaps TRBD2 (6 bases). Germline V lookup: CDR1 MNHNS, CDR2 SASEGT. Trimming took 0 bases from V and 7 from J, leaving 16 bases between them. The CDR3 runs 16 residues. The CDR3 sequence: CASSEAGTWGRNEQFF. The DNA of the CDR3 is TGTGCCAGCAGTGAAGCCGGGACGTGGGGGAGGAATGAGCAGTTCTTC.

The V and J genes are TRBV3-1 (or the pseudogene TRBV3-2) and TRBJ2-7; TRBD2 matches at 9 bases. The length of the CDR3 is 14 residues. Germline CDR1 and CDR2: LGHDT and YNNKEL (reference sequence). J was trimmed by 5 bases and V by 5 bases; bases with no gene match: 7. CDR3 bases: TGTGCCAGCAGCTCGAGCGGGAGGCCCCACGAGCAGTACTTC. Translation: CASSSSGRPHEQYF.